This is a list of T cell receptor beta chains from one sample in a study of blood T cell repertoires in COVID-19. Generated by immunoSEQ multiplex PCR, the TCRdb table keeps only in-frame clones and is missing some. Among roughly 200,000 clones listed, 70% to 85% were seen once. Sequences were obtained from peripheral blood. These receptors were obtained from an elderly woman with COVID-19, enrolled during active disease. CDR3s include the opening cysteine and the closing phenylalanine or tryptophan. The D gene is left open where the match is weak. Not every row has a clone size; where given, it reads once, few, many or a size class.

size: NA
D: NA
V: TRBV28
J: TRBJ1-3
DNA: TGTGCCAGCAGATTGGGAGGGGGTCTAAACACCATATATTTT
CDR3: CASRLGGGLNTIYF

size: NA
D: NA
V: TRBV18
J: TRBJ2-7
DNA: TGTGCCAGCTCGGCCGGACGGGATTACGAGCAGTACTTC
CDR3: CASSAGRDYEQYF

size: NA
D: NA
V: TRBV18
J: TRBJ1-6
DNA: TGTGCCAGCTCACCATCCGGGCAGGGGAACTCACCCCTCCACTTT
CDR3: CASSPSGQGNSPLHF

size: NA
D: NA
V: TRBV6-5
J: TRBJ2-1
DNA: TGTGCCAGCAGATCCTTACCCGGGAGTAGTAATGAGCAGTTCTTC
CDR3: CASRSLPGSSNEQFF

size: once
D: NA
V: TRBV19
J: TRBJ1-5
DNA: TGTGCCAGTACGTCAGGCCAGCCTAGCAATCAGCCCCAGCATTTT
CDR3: CASTSGQPSNQPQHF

size: NA
D: TRBD2
V: TRBV11-3
J: TRBJ2-3
DNA: TGTGCCAGCAGCGTTGGACTAGCGGGAGGATCAGATACGCAGTATTTT
CDR3: CASSVGLAGGSDTQYF

size: NA
D: NA
V: TRBV12-3/TRBV12-4
J: TRBJ2-3
DNA: TGTGCCAGCAGCCCCGCCCGGAGGTACACGCAGTATTTT
CDR3: CASSPARRYTQYF

size: NA
D: NA
V: TRBV29-1
J: TRBJ1-4
DNA: TGCAGCGCCCAGCTCAGGAATGAAAAACTGTTTTTT
CDR3: CSAQLRNEKLFF

size: NA
D: TRBD2
V: TRBV4-1
J: TRBJ2-3
DNA: TGCGCCAGCAGCCGGTGGACTAGCGGGGGGGCTGGAGGCCACACAGATACGCAGTATTTT
CDR3: CASSRWTSGGAGGHTDTQYF

size: once
D: NA
V: TRBV5-4
J: TRBJ2-1
DNA: TGTGCCAGCAGCTTGGGGTCCGCGGGCTACAATGAGCAGTTCTTC
CDR3: CASSLGSAGYNEQFF

size: NA
D: NA
V: TRBV6-5
J: TRBJ2-5
DNA: TGTGCCAGCAGCTCCGTTCGACTATGGGAGTACTTC
CDR3: CASSSVRLWEYF

size: few
D: NA
V: TRBV4-2
J: TRBJ2-7
DNA: TGTGCCAGCAGCCCCGCGGGGGCGTGGGACGAGCAGTACTTC
CDR3: CASSPAGAWDEQYF

size: NA
D: NA
V: TRBV4-1
J: TRBJ2-1
DNA: TGCGCCAGCAGCCAGGGCGAGTACAATGAGCAGTTCTTC
CDR3: CASSQGEYNEQFF

size: NA
D: TRBD1
V: TRBV5-1
J: TRBJ1-1
DNA: TGCGCCAGCACGCTACAGGGGGCCGGGAACACTGAAGCTTTCTTT
CDR3: CASTLQGAGNTEAFF

size: NA
D: NA
V: TRBV5-1
J: TRBJ2-6
DNA: TGCGCCAGCAGTCAGGACACCCGGGCCAACGTCCTGACTTTC
CDR3: CASSQDTRANVLTF

size: NA
D: NA
V: TRBV3-1/TRBV3-2
J: TRBJ1-3
DNA: TGTGCCAGCAGCCGGGCAGAAGGAAACACCATATATTTT
CDR3: CASSRAEGNTIYF

size: NA
D: TRBD1
V: TRBV28
J: TRBJ1-2
DNA: TGTGCCAGCTTCGGGCCCGGGGGGGACAGGGGAGCCTATGGCTACACCTTC
CDR3: CASFGPGGDRGAYGYTF

size: NA
D: TRBD1
V: TRBV11-2
J: TRBJ1-3
DNA: TGTGCCAGCAGCTCATTAAACAGGGGGCGGAACACCATATATTTT
CDR3: CASSSLNRGRNTIYF

size: NA
D: NA
V: TRBV29-1
J: TRBJ2-7
DNA: TGCTCCGCTGGGGCAGAGACCTACGAGCAGTACTTC
CDR3: CSAGAETYEQYF

size: NA
D: NA
V: TRBV2
J: TRBJ1-6
DNA: TGTGCCAGCCTAATCACAGGTTCACCCCTCCACTTT
CDR3: CASLITGSPLHF

size: NA
D: NA
V: TRBV4-2
J: TRBJ1-3
DNA: TGTGCCAGCAGCCCCCTGCCTAGTTCGGACTCTGGAAACACCATATATTTT
CDR3: CASSPLPSSDSGNTIYF

size: NA
D: TRBD1
V: TRBV5-4
J: TRBJ1-1
DNA: TGTGCCAGCAGCCGGGGACAGGGGGACACTGAAGCTTTCTTT
CDR3: CASSRGQGDTEAFF

size: NA
D: TRBD2
V: TRBV7-2
J: TRBJ2-7
DNA: TGTGCCACATGGACTAGCGTCTCCTACGAGCAGTACTTC
CDR3: CATWTSVSYEQYF

size: NA
D: NA
V: TRBV18
J: TRBJ1-2
DNA: TGTGCCAGCTCACCTGGGCAGGGGAATGGCTACACCTTC
CDR3: CASSPGQGNGYTF

size: NA
D: NA
V: TRBV7-9
J: TRBJ1-1
DNA: TGTGCCAGCTCCCAGGGGAGGAACACTGAAGCTTTCTTT
CDR3: CASSQGRNTEAFF

size: NA
D: TRBD1
V: TRBV5-4
J: TRBJ2-5
DNA: TGTGCCAGCAGCTTGGCCAAGGGACAGGGACCGCAAGAGACCCAGTACTTC
CDR3: CASSLAKGQGPQETQYF

size: NA
D: NA
V: TRBV6-5
J: TRBJ2-7
DNA: TGTGCCAGCAGTTACTCAGGCGGAAGCTCCTACGAGCAGTACTTC
CDR3: CASSYSGGSSYEQYF

size: NA
D: NA
V: TRBV14
J: TRBJ1-2
DNA: TGTGCCAGCAGCCCTATGGGGGCCGAGAGTGGCGGCTACACCTTC
CDR3: CASSPMGAESGGYTF

size: NA
D: TRBD1
V: TRBV7-2
J: TRBJ1-1
DNA: TGTGCCAGCAGAAAGGACAGGGGGAGCATGAACACTGAAGCTTTCTTT
CDR3: CASRKDRGSMNTEAFF

size: NA
D: TRBD2
V: TRBV6-6
J: TRBJ2-3
DNA: TGTGCCAGCAGTCCTGTCCCTAGCGGGAGCGCAGATACGCAGTATTTT
CDR3: CASSPVPSGSADTQYF

size: NA
D: NA
V: TRBV10-1
J: TRBJ2-3
DNA: TGCGGAATAGGGGGACCTCCTAGCACAGATACGCAGTATTTT
CDR3: CGIGGPPSTDTQYF

size: NA
D: NA
V: TRBV14
J: TRBJ2-2
DNA: TGTGCCAGCAGCCCCTTCCCAGGGGGGGAGCTGTTTTTT
CDR3: CASSPFPGGELFF

size: NA
D: NA
V: TRBV28
J: TRBJ2-7
DNA: TGTGCCGCCCAACAGAGCTACGAGCAGTACTTC
CDR3: CAAQQSYEQYF

size: NA
D: TRBD1
V: TRBV28
J: TRBJ1-1
DNA: TGTGCCAGCTACTTCCCCAGGGGGGCCGGGAACACTGAAGCTTTCTTT
CDR3: CASYFPRGAGNTEAFF

size: NA
D: TRBD2
V: TRBV7-9
J: TRBJ2-1
DNA: TGTGCCAGCACCCGGACGAGCGGGAGTCGCAATGAGCAGTTCTTC
CDR3: CASTRTSGSRNEQFF

size: NA
D: NA
V: TRBV11-2
J: TRBJ2-6
DNA: TGTGCCAGCAGCTCAGGGGGACTGACCTCTGGGGCCAACGTCCTGACTTTC
CDR3: CASSSGGLTSGANVLTF

size: NA
D: TRBD1
V: TRBV12-5
J: TRBJ1-4
DNA: TGTGCTAGTGGTGGGCGGGACAGCCACACCGCAACTAATGAAAAACTGTTTTTT
CDR3: CASGGRDSHTATNEKLFF

size: NA
D: NA
V: TRBV3-1/TRBV3-2
J: TRBJ2-7
DNA: TGTGCCAGCAGCCGTCGCAGCGGGGAGCAGTACTTC
CDR3: CASSRRSGEQYF

size: NA
D: NA
V: TRBV5-1
J: TRBJ2-7
DNA: TGCGCCAGCAGCTTGGCCACACGGGGAAGCTCCTACGAGCAGTACTTC
CDR3: CASSLATRGSSYEQYF

size: NA
D: TRBD1
V: TRBV28
J: TRBJ1-3
DNA: TGTGCCAGCAGTTTATGGGCAGGGGGCCCTGGAAACACCATATATTTT
CDR3: CASSLWAGGPGNTIYF

size: NA
D: TRBD2
V: TRBV4-2
J: TRBJ2-5
DNA: TGTGCCAGCAGCCAAAGCGGGGGTAAAGAGACCCAGTACTTC
CDR3: CASSQSGGKETQYF

size: NA
D: TRBD1
V: TRBV5-6
J: TRBJ1-2
DNA: TGTGCCAGCAACCCTCAGGGGGGAGTCTATGGCTACACCTTC
CDR3: CASNPQGGVYGYTF

size: NA
D: NA
V: TRBV2
J: TRBJ2-3
DNA: TGTGCCAGCAGTCGAGACACAGATACGCAGTATTTT
CDR3: CASSRDTDTQYF

size: NA
D: TRBD2
V: TRBV9
J: TRBJ2-5
DNA: TGTGCCAGCAGCGTAGAGCGGGGGCTGGGGGAGACCCAGTACTTC
CDR3: CASSVERGLGETQYF